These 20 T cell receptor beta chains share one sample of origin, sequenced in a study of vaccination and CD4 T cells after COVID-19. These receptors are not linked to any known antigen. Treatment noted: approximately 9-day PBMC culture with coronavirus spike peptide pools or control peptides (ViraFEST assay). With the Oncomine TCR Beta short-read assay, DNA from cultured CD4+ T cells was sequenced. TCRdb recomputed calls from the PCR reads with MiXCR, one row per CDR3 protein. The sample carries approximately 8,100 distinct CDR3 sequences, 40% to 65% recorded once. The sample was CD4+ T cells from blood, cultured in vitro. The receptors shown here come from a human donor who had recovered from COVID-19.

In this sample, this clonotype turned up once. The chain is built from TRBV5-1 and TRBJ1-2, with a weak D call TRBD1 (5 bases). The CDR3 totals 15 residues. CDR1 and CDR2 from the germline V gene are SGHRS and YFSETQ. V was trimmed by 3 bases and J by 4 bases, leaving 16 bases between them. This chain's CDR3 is CASSSTIGRVYGYTF. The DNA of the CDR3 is TGCGCCAGCAGCTCGACGATAGGCAGGGTCTATGGCTACACCTTC. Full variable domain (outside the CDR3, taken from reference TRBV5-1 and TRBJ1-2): KAGVTQTPRYLIKTRGQQVTLSCSPISGHRSVSWYQQTPGQGLQFLFEYFSETQRNKGNFPGRFSGRQFSNSRSEMNVSTLELGDSALYLCASSSTIGRVYGYTFGSGTRLTVV.

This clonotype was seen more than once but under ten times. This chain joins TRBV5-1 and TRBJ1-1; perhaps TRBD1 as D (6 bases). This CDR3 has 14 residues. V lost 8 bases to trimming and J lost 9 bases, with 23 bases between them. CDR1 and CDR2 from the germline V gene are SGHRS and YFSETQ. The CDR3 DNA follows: TGCGCCAGTGGAACTGGACAGCTCGGCGCCAAAGCTTTCTTT. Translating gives CASGTGQLGAKAFF. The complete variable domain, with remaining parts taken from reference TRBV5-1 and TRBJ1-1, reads KAGVTQTPRYLIKTRGQQVTLSCSPISGHRSVSWYQQTPGQGLQFLFEYFSETQRNKGNFPGRFSGRQFSNSRSEMNVSTLELGDSALYLCASGTGQLGAKAFFGQGTRLTVV.

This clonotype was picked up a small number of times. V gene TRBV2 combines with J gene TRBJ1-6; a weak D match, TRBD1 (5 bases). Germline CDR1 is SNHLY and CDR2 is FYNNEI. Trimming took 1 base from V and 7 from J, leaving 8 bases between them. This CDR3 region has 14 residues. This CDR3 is CASSEETVNSPLHF. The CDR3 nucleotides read TGTGCCAGCAGTGAAGAGACAGTCAATTCACCCCTCCACTTT.

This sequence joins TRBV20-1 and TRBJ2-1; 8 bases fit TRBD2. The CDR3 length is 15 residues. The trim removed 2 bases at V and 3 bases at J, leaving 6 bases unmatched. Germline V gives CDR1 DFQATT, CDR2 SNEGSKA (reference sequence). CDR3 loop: CSARSLLADYNEQFF. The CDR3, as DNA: TGCAGTGCTAGATCTCTACTAGCGGACTACAATGAGCAGTTCTTC.

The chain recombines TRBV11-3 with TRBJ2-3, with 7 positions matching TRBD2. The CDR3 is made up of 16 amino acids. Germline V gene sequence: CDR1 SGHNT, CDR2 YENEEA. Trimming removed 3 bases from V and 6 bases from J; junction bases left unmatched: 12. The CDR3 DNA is TGTGCCAGCAGCTTTTACTGGGCGGGGGAGCCGGATACGCAGTATTTT. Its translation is CASSFYWAGEPDTQYF. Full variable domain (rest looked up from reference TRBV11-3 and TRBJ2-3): EAGVVQSPRYKIIEKKQPVAFWCNPISGHNTLYWYLQNLGQGPELLIRYENEEAVDDSQLPKDRFSAERLKGVDSTLKIQPAELGDSAVYLCASSFYWAGEPDTQYFGPGTRLTVL.

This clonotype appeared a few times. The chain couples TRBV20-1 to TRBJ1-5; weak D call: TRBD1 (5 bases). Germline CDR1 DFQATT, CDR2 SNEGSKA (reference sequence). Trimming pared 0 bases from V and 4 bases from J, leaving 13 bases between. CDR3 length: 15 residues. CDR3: CSARDRVKRNQPQHF. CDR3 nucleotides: TGCAGTGCTAGAGACAGGGTAAAGAGAAATCAGCCCCAGCATTTT.

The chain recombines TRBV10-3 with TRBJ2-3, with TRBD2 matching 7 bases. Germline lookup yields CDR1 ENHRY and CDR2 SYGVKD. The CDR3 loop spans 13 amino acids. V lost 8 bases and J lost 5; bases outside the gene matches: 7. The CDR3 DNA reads TGTGCCATCGGGAGGGCAGGCCAAGATACGCAGTATTTT. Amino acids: CAIGRAGQDTQYF.

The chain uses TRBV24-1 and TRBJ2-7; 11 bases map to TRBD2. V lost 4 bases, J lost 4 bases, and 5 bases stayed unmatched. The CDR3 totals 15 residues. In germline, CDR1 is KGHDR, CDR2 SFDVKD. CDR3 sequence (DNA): TGTGCCACCAGTGACCCCGGGACTAGCGGATACGAGCAGTACTTC. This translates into CATSDPGTSGYEQYF.

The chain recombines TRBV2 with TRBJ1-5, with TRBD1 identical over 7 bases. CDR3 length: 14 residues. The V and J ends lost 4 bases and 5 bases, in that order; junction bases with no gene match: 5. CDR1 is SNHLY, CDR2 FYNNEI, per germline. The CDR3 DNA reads TGTGCCAGCAGTGGGACAGGCCGAGATCAGCCCCAGCATTTT. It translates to CASSGTGRDQPQHF.

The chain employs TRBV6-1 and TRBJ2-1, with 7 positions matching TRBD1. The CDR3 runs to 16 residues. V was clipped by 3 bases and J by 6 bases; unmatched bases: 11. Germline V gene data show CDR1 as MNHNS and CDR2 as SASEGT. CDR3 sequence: CASSDSQGSGGNEQFF. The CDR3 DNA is TGTGCCAGCAGTGATTCTCAGGGGTCAGGGGGCAATGAGCAGTTCTTC.

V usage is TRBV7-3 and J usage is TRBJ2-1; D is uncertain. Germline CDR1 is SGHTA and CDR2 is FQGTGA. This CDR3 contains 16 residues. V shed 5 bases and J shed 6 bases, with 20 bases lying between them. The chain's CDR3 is CASSPMGTRLGNEQFF. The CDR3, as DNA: TGTGCCAGCAGCCCTATGGGCACGCGGCTCGGCAATGAGCAGTTCTTC.

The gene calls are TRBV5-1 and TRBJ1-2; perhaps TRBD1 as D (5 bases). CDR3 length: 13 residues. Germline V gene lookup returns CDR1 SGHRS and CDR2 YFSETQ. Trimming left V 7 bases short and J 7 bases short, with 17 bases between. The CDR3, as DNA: TGCGCCAGCCGGCTACCGCAGGGCTCTGGCTACACCTTC. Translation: CASRLPQGSGYTF. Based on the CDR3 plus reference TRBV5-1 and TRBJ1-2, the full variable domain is KAGVTQTPRYLIKTRGQQVTLSCSPISGHRSVSWYQQTPGQGLQFLFEYFSETQRNKGNFPGRFSGRQFSNSRSEMNVSTLELGDSALYLCASRLPQGSGYTFGSGTRLTVV.

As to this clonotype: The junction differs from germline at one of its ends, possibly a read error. The CDR3: CASSLLRVAGELFF. The CDR3 bases are TGTGCCAGCAGCTTGTTACGGGTAGCCGGGGAGCTGTTTTTT. The chain uses TRBV5-3 and TRBJ2-2; D ambiguous. TRBV5-3 is an open reading frame, and its role is uncertain. This CDR3 has 14 amino acids.

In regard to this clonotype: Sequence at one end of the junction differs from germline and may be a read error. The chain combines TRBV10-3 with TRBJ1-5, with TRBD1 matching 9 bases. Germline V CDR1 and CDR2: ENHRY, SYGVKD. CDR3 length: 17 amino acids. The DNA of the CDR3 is TGTGCCAGCAGTCCCTCCCCGGACAGGGGTGACAATCAGCCCCAGCATTTT. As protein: CASSPSPDRGDNQPQHF.

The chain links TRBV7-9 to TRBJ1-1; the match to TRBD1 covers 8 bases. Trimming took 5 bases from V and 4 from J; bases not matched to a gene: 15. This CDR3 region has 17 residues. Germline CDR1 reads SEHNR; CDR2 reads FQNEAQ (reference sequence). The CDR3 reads CASSGSRRTGSVTEAFF. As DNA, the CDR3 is TGTGCCAGCAGCGGTTCTAGAAGGACAGGGTCGGTCACTGAAGCTTTCTTT.

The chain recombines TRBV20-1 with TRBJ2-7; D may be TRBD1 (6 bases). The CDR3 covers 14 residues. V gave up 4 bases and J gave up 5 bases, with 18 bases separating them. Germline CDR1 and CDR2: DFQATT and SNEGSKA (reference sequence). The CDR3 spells CSANSQQGFHEQYF. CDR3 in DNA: TGCAGTGCTAACTCACAGCAGGGGTTCCACGAGCAGTACTTC.

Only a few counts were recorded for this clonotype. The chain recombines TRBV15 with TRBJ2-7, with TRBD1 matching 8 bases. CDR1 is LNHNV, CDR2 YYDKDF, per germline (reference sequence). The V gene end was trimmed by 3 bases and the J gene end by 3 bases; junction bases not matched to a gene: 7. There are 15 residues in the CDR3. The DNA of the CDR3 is TGTGCCACCAGCAGGCCGGGACAGGACTTCTACGAGCAGTACTTC. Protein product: CATSRPGQDFYEQYF.

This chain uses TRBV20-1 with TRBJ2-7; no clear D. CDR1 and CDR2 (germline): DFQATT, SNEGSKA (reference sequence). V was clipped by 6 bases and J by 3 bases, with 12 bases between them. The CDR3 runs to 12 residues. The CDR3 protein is CSALRSGYEQYF. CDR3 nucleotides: TGCAGTGCCTTGAGGTCCGGCTACGAGCAGTACTTC.

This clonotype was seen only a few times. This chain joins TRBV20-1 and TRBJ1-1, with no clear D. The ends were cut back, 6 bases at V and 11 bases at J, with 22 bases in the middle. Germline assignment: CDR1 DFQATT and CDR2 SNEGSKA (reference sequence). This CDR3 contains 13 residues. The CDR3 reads CSAIRNQVPRAFF. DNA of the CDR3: TGCAGTGCAATTCGAAATCAGGTCCCTCGGGCTTTCTTT.

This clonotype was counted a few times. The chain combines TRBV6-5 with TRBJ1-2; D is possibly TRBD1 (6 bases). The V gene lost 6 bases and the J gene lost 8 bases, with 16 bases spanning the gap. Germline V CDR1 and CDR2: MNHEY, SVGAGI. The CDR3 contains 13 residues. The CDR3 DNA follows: TGTGCCAGCAGATACACGGGACACCTAGGCTACACCTTC. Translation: CASRYTGHLGYTF.